These T cell receptor beta chains were read from a single sample in a study of identical twins. One entry per CDR3 protein results from TCRdb running MiXCR on the 5' RACE reads. This sample has around 250,000 distinct CDR3 sequences; about 12% occur once, and the top ten carry 3.5% to 5%. The same data also went into a second study, on yellow fever vaccine responses in identical twins.

Sequenced sample: memory (CD45RO+) T cells sorted from blood. The source of these receptors is a woman aged 18-35 years in good health. CDR3s include the opening cysteine and the closing phenylalanine or tryptophan. The D gene is left open where the match is weak. Rows may omit the clone size; those that give it use once, few, many or a size class.

j_call d_call clone_size v_call cdr3_nt cdr3_aa
TRBJ1-1 . few TRBV5-5 TGTGCCAGCAGCCCCCGGACAGACCGGACTGAAGCTTTCTTT CASSPRTDRTEAFF
TRBJ2-7 TRBD1 . TRBV6-2/TRBV6-3 TGTGCCACCAGAGGGACAGCCTCCTACGAGCAGTACTTC CATRGTASYEQYF
TRBJ2-7 TRBD1 few TRBV7-2 TGTGCCAGCAGCTTAGAGGCTTGGACAGGGGGCGAGCAGTACTTC CASSLEAWTGGEQYF
TRBJ1-5 . many TRBV7-2 TGTGCCAGCAGCTTAAAATGGGGACAGCCCCAGCATTTT CASSLKWGQPQHF
TRBJ2-1 . few TRBV30 TGTGCCTGGAGGGACCACAATGAGCAGTTCTTC CAWRDHNEQFF
TRBJ2-1 . many TRBV4-1 TGCGCCAGCAGCCCTCAGACTAGCTCCTACAATGAGCAGTTCTTC CASSPQTSSYNEQFF
TRBJ2-5 TRBD2 many TRBV3-1 TGTGCCAGCAGCCAAGATTTGAGCGGGGGTCCAATGTACCAAGAGACCCAGTACTTC CASSQDLSGGPMYQETQYF
TRBJ2-6 . few TRBV30 TGTGCCTGGAGCGTACGAGGGGCAGGGGCCAACGTCCTGACTTTC CAWSVRGAGANVLTF
TRBJ2-2 TRBD2 many TRBV3-1 TGTGCCAGCAGCTCACGACTAGCGGGGTGGAACACCGGGGAGCTGTTTTTT CASSSRLAGWNTGELFF
TRBJ2-3 TRBD1 few TRBV5-4 TGTGCCAGCAGCTGGACAGGGAGTACGCAGTATTTT CASSWTGSTQYF
TRBJ1-4 . . TRBV5-1 TGCGCCAGCAGCCTCGACAGGAGGAGTGAAAAACTGTTTTTT CASSLDRRSEKLFF
TRBJ1-1 . . TRBV7-3 TGTGCCAGCAGCTTTAAGACAAGTAGGGGGGACGCTGAAGCTTTCTTT CASSFKTSRGDAEAFF
TRBJ2-1 . . TRBV15 TGTGCCACCAGCCCGCGTCGGGGGACACACAATGAGCAGTTCTTC CATSPRRGTHNEQFF
TRBJ2-5 . . TRBV11-3 TGTGCCAGCAGCTTAGGGCCGGGGCGCCAAGAGACCCAGTACTTC CASSLGPGRQETQYF
TRBJ2-2 TRBD2 . TRBV6-2/TRBV6-3 TGTGCCAGCAGTTACTACACCAGCGGGAGGGGTAACACCGGGGAGCTGTTTTTT CASSYYTSGRGNTGELFF
TRBJ2-4 . few TRBV5-1 TGCGCCAGCAGTTCGGAAGGGGCAGCCAAAAACATTCAGTACTTC CASSSEGAAKNIQYF
TRBJ2-2 TRBD2 . TRBV7-2 TGTGCCAGCAGCTTAATGTGGGAAGCGGGAACCGGGGAGCTGTTTTTT CASSLMWEAGTGELFF
TRBJ2-7 . many TRBV5-1 TGCGCCAGCAGCTTGGGGCCCCGGGAAGAGCAGTACTTC CASSLGPREEQYF
TRBJ2-7 TRBD1 few TRBV12-3/TRBV12-4 TGTGCCAGCAGTAAATGGGACAGTAAACCTTCCTTC CASSKWDSKPSF
TRBJ2-1 TRBD2 many TRBV29-1 TGCAGCGTTGATGGGGGACTAGCGGGGGGGCCGGGGTTCTTC CSVDGGLAGGPGFF
TRBJ1-5 . . TRBV20-1 TGCAGTGCTAGCCTACCCCGCAATCAGCCCCAGCATTTT CSASLPRNQPQHF
TRBJ1-5 . many TRBV29-1 TGCAGCGCCTCCGGACTTGACACCCCTAATCAGCCCCAGCATTTT CSASGLDTPNQPQHF
TRBJ2-7 TRBD2 . TRBV7-9 TGTGCCAGCAGCACCGGACTAGCGGGAGGGCGGGAGCAGTACTTC CASSTGLAGGREQYF
TRBJ1-1 . few TRBV7-8 TGTGCCAGCAGCTTAGTTGGGGGGCCCTCAAACACTGAAGCTTTCTTT CASSLVGGPSNTEAFF
TRBJ2-5 . few TRBV4-3 TGCGCCAGCAGCCAAGATTGGCGGAGATGGGAGACCCAGTACTTC CASSQDWRRWETQYF
TRBJ2-3 . . TRBV6-5 TGTGCCAGCAGTTTTAAACTAGCTAGCACAGATACGCAGTATTTT CASSFKLASTDTQYF
TRBJ2-7 TRBD1 once TRBV28 TGTGCCAGCAGTTGGGCCGGGACAGGGAGCTCGGGGGAGCAGTACTTC CASSWAGTGSSGEQYF
TRBJ2-7 TRBD2 . TRBV5-6 TGTGCCAGCAGCGACACTAGCGTATACGAGCAGTACTTC CASSDTSVYEQYF
TRBJ2-7 . . TRBV7-8 TGTGCCAGCAGCATAAACCGGGGTCACGAGCAGTACTTC CASSINRGHEQYF
TRBJ1-2 . few TRBV20-1 TGCAGTGCTAGAGATTATTCCAGGAATGGCTACACCTTC CSARDYSRNGYTF
TRBJ2-3 . many TRBV6-1 TGTGCCAGCAGCGACACAGATACGCAGTATTTT CASSDTDTQYF
TRBJ1-1 . . TRBV11-2 TGTGCCAGCAGCTTAGAGGGGTCCTCGGCAACCCTTGGAGCTTTCTTT CASSLEGSSATLGAFF
TRBJ1-1 . many TRBV29-1 TGCAGCGCTTACAGGGAGGGGGTGATTGAAGCTTTCTTT CSAYREGVIEAFF
TRBJ1-3 . many TRBV29-1 TGCAGCGTCGTGGACGCCCGCTCTGGAAACACCATATATTTT CSVVDARSGNTIYF
TRBJ1-5 . . TRBV3-1 TGTGCCAGCAGCCAAGCACAGAAAAATGGGCAGCCCCAGCATTTT CASSQAQKNGQPQHF
TRBJ2-7 TRBD2 . TRBV20-1 TGCAGTGCTGGGGGGGTTGGACTTTTAACCTACGAGCAGTACTTC CSAGGVGLLTYEQYF
TRBJ2-5 TRBD2 few TRBV5-1 TGCGCCAGCAGCGGAGGACGGGAGGGGGAGACCCAGTACTTC CASSGGREGETQYF
TRBJ2-5 TRBD2 many TRBV3-1 TGTGCCAGCAGCCTCCGGACTAGCGGGGGAGGGGAGACCCAGTACTTC CASSLRTSGGGETQYF
TRBJ2-7 . few TRBV27 TGTGCCAGCAGTTCTATCGACAGGTTCTACGAGCAGTACTTC CASSSIDRFYEQYF